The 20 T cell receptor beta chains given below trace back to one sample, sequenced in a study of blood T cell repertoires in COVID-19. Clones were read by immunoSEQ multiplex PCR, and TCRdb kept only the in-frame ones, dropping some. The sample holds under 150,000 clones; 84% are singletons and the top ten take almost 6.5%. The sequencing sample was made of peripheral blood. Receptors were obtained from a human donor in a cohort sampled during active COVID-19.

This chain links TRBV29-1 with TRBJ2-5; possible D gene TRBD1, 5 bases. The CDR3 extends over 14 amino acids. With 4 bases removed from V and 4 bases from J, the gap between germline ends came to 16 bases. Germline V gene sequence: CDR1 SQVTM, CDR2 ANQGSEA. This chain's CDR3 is CSVGGSRPGETQYF. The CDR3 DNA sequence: TGCAGCGTTGGGGGCAGCCGACCTGGAGAGACCCAGTACTTC.

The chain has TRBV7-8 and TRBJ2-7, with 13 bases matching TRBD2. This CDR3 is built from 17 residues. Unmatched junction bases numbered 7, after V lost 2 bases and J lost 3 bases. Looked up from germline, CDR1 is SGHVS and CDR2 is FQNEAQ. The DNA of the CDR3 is TGTGCCAGCAGCTTATCGGGGACTAGCGGGGTCGTCTACGAGCAGTACTTC. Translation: CASSLSGTSGVVYEQYF.

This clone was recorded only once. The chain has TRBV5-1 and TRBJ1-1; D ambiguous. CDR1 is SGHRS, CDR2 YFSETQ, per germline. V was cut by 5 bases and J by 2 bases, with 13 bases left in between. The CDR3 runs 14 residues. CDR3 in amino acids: CASSLLSGNTEAFF. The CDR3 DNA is TGCGCCAGCAGTTTGTTGTCGGGTAACACTGAAGCTTTCTTT. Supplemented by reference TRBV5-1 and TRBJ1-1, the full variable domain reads KAGVTQTPRYLIKTRGQQVTLSCSPISGHRSVSWYQQTPGQGLQFLFEYFSETQRNKGNFPGRFSGRQFSNSRSEMNVSTLELGDSALYLCASSLLSGNTEAFFGQGTRLTVV.

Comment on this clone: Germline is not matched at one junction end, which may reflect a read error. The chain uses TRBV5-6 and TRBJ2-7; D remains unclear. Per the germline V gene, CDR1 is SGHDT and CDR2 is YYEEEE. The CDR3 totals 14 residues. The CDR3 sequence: CAGSFSGFSYEQYF. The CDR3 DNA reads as TGTGCCGGCAGCTTCAGTGGTTTCTCCTACGAGCAGTACTTC.

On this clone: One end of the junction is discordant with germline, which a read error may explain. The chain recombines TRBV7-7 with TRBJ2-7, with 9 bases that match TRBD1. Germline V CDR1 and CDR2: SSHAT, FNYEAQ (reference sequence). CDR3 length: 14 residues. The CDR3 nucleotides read TGTGCTAGCAGCTTAGGGGGACAGGGCAGCGAGCAGTACTTC. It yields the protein CASSLGGQGSEQYF.

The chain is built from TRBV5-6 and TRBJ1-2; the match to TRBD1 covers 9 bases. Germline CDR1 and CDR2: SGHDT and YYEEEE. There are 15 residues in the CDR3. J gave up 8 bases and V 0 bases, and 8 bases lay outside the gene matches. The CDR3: CASSLGGTGIKGYTF. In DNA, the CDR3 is TGTGCCAGCAGCTTGGGAGGGACAGGGATAAAAGGCTACACCTTC.

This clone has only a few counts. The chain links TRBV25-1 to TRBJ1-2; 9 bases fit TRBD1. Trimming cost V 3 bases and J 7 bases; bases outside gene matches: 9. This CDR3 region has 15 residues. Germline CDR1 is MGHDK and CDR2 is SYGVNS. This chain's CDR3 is CASSDEAQGASGYTF. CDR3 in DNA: TGTGCCAGCAGTGATGAGGCACAGGGGGCAAGTGGCTACACCTTC.

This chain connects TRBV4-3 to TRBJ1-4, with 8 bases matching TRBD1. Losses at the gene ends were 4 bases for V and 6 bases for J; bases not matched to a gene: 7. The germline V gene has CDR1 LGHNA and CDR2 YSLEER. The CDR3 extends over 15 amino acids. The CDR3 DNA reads TGCGCCAGCAGCCGGGGGCAGGGGGCTTATGAAAAACTGTTTTTT. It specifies CASSRGQGAYEKLFF.

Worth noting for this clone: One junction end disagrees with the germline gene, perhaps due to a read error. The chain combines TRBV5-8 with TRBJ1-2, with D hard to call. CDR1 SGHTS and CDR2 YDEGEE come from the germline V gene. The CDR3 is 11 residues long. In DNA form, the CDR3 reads TGTGCCAGCAGCTTGGCGTCGGTTCTCGCCTTC. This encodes CASSLASVLAF.

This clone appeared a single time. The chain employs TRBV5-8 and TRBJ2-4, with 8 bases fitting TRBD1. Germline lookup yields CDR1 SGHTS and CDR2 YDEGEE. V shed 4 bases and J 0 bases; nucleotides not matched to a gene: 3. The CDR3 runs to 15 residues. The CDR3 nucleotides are TGTGCCAGCAGCCGGACAGGGCTAGCCAAAAACATTCAGTACTTC. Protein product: CASSRTGLAKNIQYF.

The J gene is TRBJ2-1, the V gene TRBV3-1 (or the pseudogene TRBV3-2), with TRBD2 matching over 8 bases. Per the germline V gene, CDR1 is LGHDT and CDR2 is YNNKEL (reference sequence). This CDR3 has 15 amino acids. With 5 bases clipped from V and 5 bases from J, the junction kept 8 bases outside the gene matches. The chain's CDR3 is CASSALGGGNNEQFF. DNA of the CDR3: TGTGCCAGCAGCGCCTTGGGCGGGGGGAACAATGAGCAGTTCTTC.

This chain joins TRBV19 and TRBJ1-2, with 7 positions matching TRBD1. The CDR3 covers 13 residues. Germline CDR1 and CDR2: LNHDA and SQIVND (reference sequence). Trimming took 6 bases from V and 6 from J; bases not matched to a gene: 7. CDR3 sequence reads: CASSPGQLNGYTF. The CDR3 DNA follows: TGTGCCAGTAGCCCGGGACAGCTAAATGGCTACACCTTC.

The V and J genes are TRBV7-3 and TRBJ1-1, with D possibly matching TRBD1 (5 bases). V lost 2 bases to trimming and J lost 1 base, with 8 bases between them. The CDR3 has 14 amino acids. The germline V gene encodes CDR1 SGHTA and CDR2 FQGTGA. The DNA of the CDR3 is TGTGCCAGCAGCTTAGGGCAGGGGAACACTGAAGCTTTCTTT. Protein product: CASSLGQGNTEAFF. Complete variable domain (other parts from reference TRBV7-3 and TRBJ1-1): GAGVSQTPSNKVTEKGKYVELRCDPISGHTALYWYRQSLGQGPEFLIYFQGTGAADDSGLPNDRFFAVRPEGSVSTLKIQRTERGDSAVYLCASSLGQGNTEAFFGQGTRLTVV.

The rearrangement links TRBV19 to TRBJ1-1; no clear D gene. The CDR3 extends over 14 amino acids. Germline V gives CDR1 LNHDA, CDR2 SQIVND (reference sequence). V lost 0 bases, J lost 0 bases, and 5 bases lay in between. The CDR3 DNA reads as TGTGCCAGTAGTATAGATCGGGTGAACACTGAAGCTTTCTTT. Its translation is CASSIDRVNTEAFF.

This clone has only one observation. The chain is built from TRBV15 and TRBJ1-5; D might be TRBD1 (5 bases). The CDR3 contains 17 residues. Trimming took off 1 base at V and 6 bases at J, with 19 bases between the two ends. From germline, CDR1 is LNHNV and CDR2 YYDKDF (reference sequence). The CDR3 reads CATSRVGGRLVSQPQHF. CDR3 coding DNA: TGTGCCACCAGCAGAGTCGGGGGACGGCTCGTTAGTCAGCCCCAGCATTTT.

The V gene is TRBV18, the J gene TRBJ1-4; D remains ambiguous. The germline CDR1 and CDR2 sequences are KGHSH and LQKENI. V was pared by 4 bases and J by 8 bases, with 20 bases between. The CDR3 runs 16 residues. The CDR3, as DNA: TGTGCCAGCTCACTTGAACGGGGTGGGTGGAGGGAAAAACTGTTTTTT. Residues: CASSLERGGWREKLFF. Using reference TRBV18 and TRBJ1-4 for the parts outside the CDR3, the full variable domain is NAGVMQNPRHLVRRRGQEARLRCSPMKGHSHVYWYRQLPEEGLKFMVYLQKENIIDESGMPKERFSAEFPKEGPSILRIQQVVRGDSAAYFCASSLERGGWREKLFFGSGTQLSVL.

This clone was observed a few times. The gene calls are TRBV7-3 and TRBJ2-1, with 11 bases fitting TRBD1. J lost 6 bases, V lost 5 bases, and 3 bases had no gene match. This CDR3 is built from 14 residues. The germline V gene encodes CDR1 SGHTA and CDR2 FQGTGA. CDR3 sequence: CASSLGTGGNEQFF. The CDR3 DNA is TGTGCCAGCAGCCTCGGGACAGGGGGCAATGAGCAGTTCTTC.

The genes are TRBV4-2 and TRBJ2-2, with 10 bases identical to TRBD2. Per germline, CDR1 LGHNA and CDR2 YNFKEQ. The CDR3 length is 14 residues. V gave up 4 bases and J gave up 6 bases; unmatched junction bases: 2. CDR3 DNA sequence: TGTGCCAGCAGCCCAAGCGGGGGGGCCGGGGAGCTGTTTTTT. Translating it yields CASSPSGGAGELFF.

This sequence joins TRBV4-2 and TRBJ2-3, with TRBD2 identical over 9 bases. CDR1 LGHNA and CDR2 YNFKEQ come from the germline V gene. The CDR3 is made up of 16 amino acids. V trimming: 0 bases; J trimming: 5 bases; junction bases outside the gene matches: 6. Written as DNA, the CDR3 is TGTGCCAGCAGCCAAGATAGTAGCGGGGGCGGAGATACGCAGTATTTT. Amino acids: CASSQDSSGGGDTQYF.

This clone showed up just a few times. The CDR3: CATSRDVGAPDTQYF. The DNA of the CDR3 is TGTGCCACCAGCAGAGATGTGGGCGCCCCAGATACGCAGTATTTT. This sequence joins TRBV15 and TRBJ2-3; D gene uncertain. Germline-derived CDR1 and CDR2 are LNHNV and YYDKDF (reference sequence). The ends were cut back, 0 bases at V and 4 bases at J, with 11 bases in the middle. The CDR3 is 15 amino acids.